The T cell receptor (beta chain) under discussion was sequenced for a study of blood T cell repertoires in COVID-19. The CDR3 sequence is 16 residues long. CDR1 is SGHRS and CDR2 is YFSETQ in the germline V gene. V dropped 3 bases and J dropped 6 bases, with 16 bases sitting between them. Clones were sequenced by immunoSEQ multiplex PCR, and TCRdb holds only the in-frame ones, with some missing. The table includes over 90,000 clones, roughly 86% detected once. The origin of this receptor is a man aged 50-59 years with active or convalescent COVID-19. Sequencing was performed on peripheral blood. The chain is built from TRBV5-1 and TRBJ1-6; D gene uncertain. In DNA form, the CDR3 reads TGCGCCAGCAGCTCCACCTCAGGTTTGAGTAATTCACCCCTCCACTTT. Translated, it gives CASSSTSGLSNSPLHF.